This T cell receptor (beta chain) came from a study of blood T cell repertoires in COVID-19. This table comes from immunoSEQ multiplex PCR, and its TCRdb copy is limited to in-frame clones, with some not included. The sample yields about 220,000 clones, 88% seen once. This clone came up once. Germline CDR1 SEHNR, CDR2 FQNEAQ (reference sequence). This CDR3 has 14 amino acids. V gave up 4 bases and J gave up 3 bases, with 11 bases separating them. This rearrangement joins TRBV7-9 to TRBJ2-3; D unclear. This clonotype originated in a woman aged 25 to 39 who had recovered from COVID-19. What was sequenced was PBMCs or T cells enriched from blood (not recorded which). The CDR3: CASSYPFSTDTQYF. The CDR3 DNA is TGTGCCAGCAGCTACCCCTTCAGTACAGATACGCAGTATTTT.